This TCR beta chain was captured by sequencing in a study of CD8 T cells in ankylosing spondylitis. There are a few counts of this clonotype. As yet, its antigen is unknown. Researchers built TCR beta libraries using quantitative 5'-RACE with molecular barcodes. TCRdb ran MiXCR on the 5' RACE reads and lists one entry per CDR3 protein. Of 670,000 or so distinct CDR3 sequences in the sample, 19% were seen once. The CDR3 spans 14 residues. Trimming pared 2 bases from V and 7 bases from J, leaving 15 bases between. Germline V gene sequence: CDR1 MNHEY, CDR2 SMNVEV (reference sequence). General study findings and limits: Made up of eight or nine highly homologous variants, a TCR beta motif appeared characteristic of ankylosing spondylitis blood. In reactive arthritis synovial fluid and blood, some motif variants had been reported before. In ankylosing spondylitis patients, matched synovial fluid reportedly showed significant enrichment of disease-linked clones. Disease-linked clones displayed a CD8+ phenotype and appeared relatively rarely in peripheral blood.

This rearrangement joins TRBV27 to TRBJ2-7; D uncertain. The TCR originated in a male donor with ankylosing spondylitis. Sequencing was carried out using blood, either unsorted or a sorted T cell fraction (not recorded which). CDR3 in DNA: TGTGCCAGCAGTTTAACCGCTTCGTGGGGTGAGCAGTACTTC. It specifies CASSLTASWGEQYF.